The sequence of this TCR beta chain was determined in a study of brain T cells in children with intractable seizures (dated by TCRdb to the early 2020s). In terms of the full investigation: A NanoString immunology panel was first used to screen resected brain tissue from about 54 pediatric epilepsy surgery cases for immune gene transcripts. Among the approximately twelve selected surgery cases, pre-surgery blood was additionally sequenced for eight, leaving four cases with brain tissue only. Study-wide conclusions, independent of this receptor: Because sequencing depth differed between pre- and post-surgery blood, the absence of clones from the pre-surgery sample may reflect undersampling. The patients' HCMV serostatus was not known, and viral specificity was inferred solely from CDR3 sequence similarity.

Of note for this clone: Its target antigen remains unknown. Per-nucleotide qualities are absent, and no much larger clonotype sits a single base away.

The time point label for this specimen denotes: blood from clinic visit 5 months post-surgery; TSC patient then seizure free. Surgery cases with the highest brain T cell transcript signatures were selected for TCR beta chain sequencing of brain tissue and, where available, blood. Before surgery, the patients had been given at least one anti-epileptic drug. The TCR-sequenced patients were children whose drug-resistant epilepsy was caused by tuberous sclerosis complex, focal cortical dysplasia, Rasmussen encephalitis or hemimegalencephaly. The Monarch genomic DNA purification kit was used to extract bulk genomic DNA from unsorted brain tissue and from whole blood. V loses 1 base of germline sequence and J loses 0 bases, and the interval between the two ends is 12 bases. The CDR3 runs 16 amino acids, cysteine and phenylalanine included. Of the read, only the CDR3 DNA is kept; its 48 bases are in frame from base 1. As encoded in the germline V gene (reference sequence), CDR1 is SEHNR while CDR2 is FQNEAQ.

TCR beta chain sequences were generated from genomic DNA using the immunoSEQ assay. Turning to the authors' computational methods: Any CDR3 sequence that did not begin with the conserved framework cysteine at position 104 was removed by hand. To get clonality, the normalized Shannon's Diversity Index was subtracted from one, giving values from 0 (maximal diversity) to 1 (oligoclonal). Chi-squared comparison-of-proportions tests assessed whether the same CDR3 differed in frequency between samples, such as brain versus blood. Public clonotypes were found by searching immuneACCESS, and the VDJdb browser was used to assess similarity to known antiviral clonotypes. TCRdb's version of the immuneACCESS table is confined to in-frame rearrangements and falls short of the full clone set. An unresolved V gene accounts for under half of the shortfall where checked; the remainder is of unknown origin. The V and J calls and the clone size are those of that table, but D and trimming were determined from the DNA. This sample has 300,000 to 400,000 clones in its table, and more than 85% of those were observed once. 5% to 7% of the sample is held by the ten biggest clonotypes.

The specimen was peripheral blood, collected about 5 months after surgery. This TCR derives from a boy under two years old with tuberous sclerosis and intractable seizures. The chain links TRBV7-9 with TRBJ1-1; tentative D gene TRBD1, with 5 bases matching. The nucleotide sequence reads TGTGCCAGCAGCTTAGTAGGATCAGGGATGAACACTGAAGCTTTCTTT. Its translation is CASSLVGSGMNTEAFF. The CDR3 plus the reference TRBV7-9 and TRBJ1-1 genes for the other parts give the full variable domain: DTGVSQNPRHKITKRGQNVTFRCDPISEHNRLYWYRQTLGQGPEFLTYFQNEAQLEKSRLLSDRFSAERPKGSFSTLEIQRTEQGDSAMYLCASSLVGSGMNTEAFFGQGTRLTVV.